This T cell receptor (beta chain) was obtained from a study of B cell selection in AIRE deficiency. Study-wide results and caveats: Roughly a third of healthy-shared Treg TCRbeta sequences appeared in patient Tconv cells. Shared Treg sequences were biased toward short CDR3s with few non-templated nucleotide insertions. Patient Tconv and Treg cells showed healthy-like TCRBV usage, CDR3 length, diversity.

Sorting defined conventional CD4 T cells as CD4+CD127+. Sequencing used immunoSEQ multiplex PCR; TCRdb keeps in-frame clones, though not all of them. Here the sample spans 20,000 to 30,000 clones, roughly 96% being singletons. Germline V CDR1 and CDR2: SGHTA, FQGNSA. The CDR3 has 14 amino acids. V dropped 1 base and J dropped 7; count of bases not matched to a gene: 4. On this clone itself: Antigen unknown.

The receptor was derived from a human donor in good health. V gene TRBV7-2 combines with J gene TRBJ1-2; 9 bases map to TRBD1. The specimen was CD4+CD127+ conventional T cells sorted from PBMCs. The CDR3: CASSLETGGIGYTF. The CDR3 DNA reads TGTGCCAGCAGCTTAGAGACAGGGGGAATTGGCTACACCTTC.